This T cell receptor (beta chain) was found in a study of Ad26.COV2.S vaccination and SARS-CoV-2 variants. The assay was immunoSEQ multiplex PCR, and TCRdb's table has in-frame clones only and misses some. The sample comprises around 340,000 clones, roughly 91% of which are singletons, and approximately 5% rests with the top ten. Findings and limits, study-wide: CD8+ and CD4+ T cells specific for spike reportedly responded with substantial breadth after vaccination.

Turning to this clone: Its antigen is not known.

Treatment described: 19 received Ad26.COV2.S at low or high dose, single or two shots; several received placebo; per-sample allocation not given. Collection of the samples took place on day 63 after the first injection of vaccine or placebo. The CDR3 sequence is 13 residues long. Germline CDR1 and CDR2: LNHDA and SQIVND (reference sequence). J was trimmed by 6 bases and V by 1 base; bases with no gene match: 2. The chain links TRBV19 to TRBJ2-7; 8 nucleotides line up with TRBD2. The receptor's source is a person aged 18-60 years who received the Ad26.COV2.S COVID-19 vaccine or a placebo. Specimen: peripheral blood, collected in a trial of Ad26.COV2.S vaccine versus placebo. The CDR3 loop is CASSIGLAGEQYF. CDR3 coding DNA: TGTGCCAGTAGTATAGGGCTAGCGGGCGAGCAGTACTTC.